The T cell receptor (beta chain) described here comes from a study of T cell changes during pregnancy in multiple sclerosis. The method was immunoSEQ multiplex PCR; TCRdb's version includes in-frame clones alone and lacks a portion of them. The data hold about 92,000 clones, with approximately 92% observed a single time. The germline V gene has CDR1 MDHEN and CDR2 SYDVKM. The V end was cut by 3 bases, the J end by 6 bases, with 9 bases between. This CDR3 comprises 13 residues. The starting material was peripheral blood, obtained in the first trimester of pregnancy. This TCR came from a female donor with multiple sclerosis, enrolled in a pregnancy study. J is TRBJ1-5 and V is TRBV28, with D unresolved. CDR3 sequence reads: CASSLRVGQPQHF. Written as DNA, the CDR3 is TGTGCCAGCAGTTTGAGGGTGGGTCAGCCCCAGCATTTT.